The clone carrying this T cell receptor (beta chain) was seen many times. This record comes from a study of low-dose radiotherapy and immunotherapy resistance in tumors. For the study at large: Every six weeks patients received intravenous ipilimumab 1 mg/kg, and every two weeks they received intravenous nivolumab 240 mg. With cycle 1 day 1 as the start, patients took oral aspirin 300 mg daily for four cycles.

Gene-specific TRAV and TRBV primers were used for first-strand cDNA, covering alpha and beta chains. With a V-primer adapter and a constant-region primer, TCRs were amplified for about 20 PCR cycles. By in vitro transcription, the isolated mRNA was amplified. One entry per CDR3 protein, called by TCRdb with MiXCR from the reads. This table holds some 38,000 distinct CDR3 sequences, less than 25% found once. Looked up from germline, CDR1 is LNHNV and CDR2 is YYDKDF (reference sequence). The CDR3 extends over 16 amino acids. V lost 0 bases, J lost 0 bases, and 12 bases lay in between. The sample's time point: after trial treatment. As for treatment: LDRT plus nivolumab, ipilimumab, low-dose cyclophosphamide and aspirin (RACIN trial).

V is TRBV15 and J is TRBJ2-7, with unresolved D. Specimen: PBMCs, collected after low-dose radiotherapy plus immunotherapy. This clonotype originated in a female donor with ovarian cancer. DNA for the CDR3: TGTGCCACCAGCAGAGATCTCGGCGTTTCCTCCTACGAGCAGTACTTC. This translates into CATSRDLGVSSYEQYF.